The sequence of this T cell receptor (beta chain) was determined in a study of blood T cells in healthy people across ages. There are 11 residues in the CDR3. CDR1 is DFQATT and CDR2 is SNEGSKA in the germline V gene (reference sequence). Study-level points and caveats: Older age went with lower TCR beta diversity per million T cells, in a roughly linear way.

This clonotype was counted between two and nine times. Its antigen is unknown. For the second PCR, which ran for 7 to 11 cycles, a sample-barcoded 5' primer and a J-beta primer mix were used. MiXCR, run by TCRdb on the 5' RACE reads, gives a single entry per CDR3 protein. Here the sample spans 1.5 million to 1.9 million distinct CDR3 sequences, roughly 43% being singletons. This chain connects TRBV20-1 to TRBJ2-4, with a possible D match to TRBD2 (5 bases). The assigned J gene may be wrong: the sequence end matches TRBJ2-7 better. The receptor was derived from a woman in her late teens or twenties in good health. The sample comprised blood. The CDR3 DNA follows: TGCAGTGCTACGGGGTTCGACGAGCAGTACTTC. The encoded protein is CSATGFDEQYF.